The subject of this entry is one T cell receptor (beta chain). Germline CDR1 is SNHLY and CDR2 is FYNNEI. The CDR3 loop spans 14 amino acids. Trimming removed 4 bases from V and 4 bases from J, with 13 bases in between. The table came from immunoSEQ multiplex PCR; TCRdb's copy has only in-frame clones and leaves some out. The sample records 500,000 to 550,000 clones, 78% being singletons. These data belong to a study of shared T cell receptors in the human thymus. Separately, the same data were catalogued under a study of human thymus T cells. That report notes: V and J gene usage appeared biased in thymic and blood repertoires.

The source is a boy in the first two years of life with a congenital heart defect. Material: thymocytes. The genes are TRBV2 and TRBJ2-5; possibly TRBD2 for D (6 bases). This chain's CDR3 is CASSGRDGGETQYF. The CDR3, as DNA: TGTGCCAGCAGTGGGCGGGATGGGGGAGAGACCCAGTACTTC.